The clone carrying this TCR beta chain was seen many times. It was with unique molecular identifiers that the TCRbeta library was prepared. TCRdb recomputed calls from the PCR reads with MiXCR, one row per CDR3 protein. The data hold around 600,000 distinct CDR3 sequences, with roughly 17% observed a single time. Germline V gene sequence: CDR1 SQVTM, CDR2 ANQGSEA. The CDR3 is made up of 14 amino acids. Trimming took off 4 bases at V and 6 bases at J, with 18 bases between the two ends. This record belongs to a study of T-cell reconstitution after alpha-beta-depleted transplantation in children. This sequence joins TRBV29-1 and TRBJ1-2, with a possible D match to TRBD1 (6 bases). The sample consisted of PBMCs from the stem cell graft donor, taken from the stem cell graft. The sequence came from a human donor who donated a stem cell graft to a child with acute myeloid leukemia. CDR3 protein: CSVGAPGVGDGYTF. CDR3 nucleotide sequence: TGCAGCGTTGGAGCGCCAGGGGTCGGTGATGGCTACACCTTC.